This T cell receptor beta chain was observed in a study of blood T cell repertoires in COVID-19. Study details: From T cells, B-cell-depleted T cells, or PBMCs came the material, which was cDNA or gDNA.

The CDR3 has 14 amino acids. Germline V lookup: CDR1 SGDLS, CDR2 YYNGEE. The junction had 0 bases not matched to a gene; V was cut back by 0 bases and J by 0 bases. During active infection, Seattle patients enrolled and were then monitored through disease. Original data processing: Reference gene primer amplification gave estimated nucleated cell counts. Profiled with immunoSEQ multiplex PCR; TCRdb holds only in-frame clones, not every one. The D gene and trimming were derived from the DNA, and the V and J assignments and clone size from that table. The repertoire holds roughly 250,000 clones, with around nine tenths as singletons.

Sequences were obtained from peripheral blood. The receptor was derived from a man aged 25-45 years with COVID-19, enrolled during active disease. V and J are TRBV9 and TRBJ2-7; 7 bases line up with TRBD1. The CDR3 region has the DNA TGTGCCAGCAGCGTAGGGGACAGCTCCTACGAGCAGTACTTC. This encodes CASSVGDSSYEQYF. The complete variable domain, with remaining parts taken from reference TRBV9 and TRBJ2-7, reads DSGVTQTPKHLITATGQRVTLRCSPRSGDLSVYWYQQSLDQGLQFLIQYYNGEERAKGNILERFSAQQFPDLHSELNLSSLELGDSALYFCASSVGDSSYEQYFGPGTRLTVT.